The entry below describes one T cell receptor (beta chain). Antigen unknown. Since the CDR3 does not end with the conserved phenylalanine or tryptophan, this likely comes from a read error. The template was RNA from unsorted bulk tissue. This sample is drawn from a study of tumor and adjacent non-tumor tissue in lung cancer. A modified ARM-PCR protocol with three rounds of nested PCR amplified TCRbeta. Each CDR3 protein is one row after TCRdb ran MiXCR on the multiplex PCR reads. There are 90,000 to 110,000 distinct CDR3 sequences in the sample; roughly 75% occur only once, and under 45% lies in the top ten. Study outcomes and limitations: In normal lung, the top 100 clones were significantly more dominant than in tumor. Tumor tissue had significantly higher TCR diversity than normal lung. Patients with more diverse tumor TCRs had worse survival.

CDR1 is WSHSY, CDR2 SAAADI, per germline. V shed 5 bases and J shed 5 bases, with 20 bases lying between them. This CDR3 is 16 amino acids long. Source material: lung tumor tissue. The chain has TRBV10-2 and TRBJ2-3; D is ambiguous. The sequence was collected from a woman aged 60-70 years with non-small cell lung cancer. The DNA for the CDR3 is TGCGCCAGCAGTTCCCTGGGTGAGGTTCTTGGAGATACGCAGTATTAT. This codes for CASSSLGEVLGDTQYY.